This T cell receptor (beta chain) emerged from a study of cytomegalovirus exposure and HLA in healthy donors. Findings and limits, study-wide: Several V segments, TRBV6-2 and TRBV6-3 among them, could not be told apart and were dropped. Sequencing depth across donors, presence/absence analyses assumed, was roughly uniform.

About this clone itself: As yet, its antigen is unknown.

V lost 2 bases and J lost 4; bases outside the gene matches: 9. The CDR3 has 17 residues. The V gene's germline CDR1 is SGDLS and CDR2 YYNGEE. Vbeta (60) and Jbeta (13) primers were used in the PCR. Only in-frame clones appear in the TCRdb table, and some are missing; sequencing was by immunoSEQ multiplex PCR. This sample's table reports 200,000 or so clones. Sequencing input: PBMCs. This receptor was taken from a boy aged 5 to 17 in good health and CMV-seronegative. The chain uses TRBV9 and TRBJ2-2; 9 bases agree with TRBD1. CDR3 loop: CASSVRPGQGGTGELFF. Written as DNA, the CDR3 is TGTGCCAGCAGCGTGAGACCGGGACAGGGCGGCACCGGGGAGCTGTTTTTT.